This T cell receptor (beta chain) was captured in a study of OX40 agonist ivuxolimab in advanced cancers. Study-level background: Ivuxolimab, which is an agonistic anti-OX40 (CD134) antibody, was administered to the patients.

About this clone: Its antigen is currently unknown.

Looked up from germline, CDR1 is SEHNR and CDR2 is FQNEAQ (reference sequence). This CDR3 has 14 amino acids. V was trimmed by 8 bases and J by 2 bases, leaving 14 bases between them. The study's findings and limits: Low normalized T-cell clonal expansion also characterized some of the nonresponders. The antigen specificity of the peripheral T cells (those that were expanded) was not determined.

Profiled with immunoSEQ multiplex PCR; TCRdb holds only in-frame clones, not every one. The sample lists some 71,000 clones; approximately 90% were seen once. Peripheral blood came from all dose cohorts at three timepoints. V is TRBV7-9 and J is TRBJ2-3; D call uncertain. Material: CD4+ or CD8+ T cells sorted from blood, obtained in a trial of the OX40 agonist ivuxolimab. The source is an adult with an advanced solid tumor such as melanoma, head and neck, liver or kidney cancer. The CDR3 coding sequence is TGTGCCAGCTCTCCCCTGTCTGCCACAGATACGCAGTATTTT. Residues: CASSPLSATDTQYF. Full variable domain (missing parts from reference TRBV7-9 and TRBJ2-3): DTGVSQNPRHKITKRGQNVTFRCDPISEHNRLYWYRQTLGQGPEFLTYFQNEAQLEKSRLLSDRFSAERPKGSFSTLEIQRTEQGDSAMYLCASSPLSATDTQYFGPGTRLTVL.